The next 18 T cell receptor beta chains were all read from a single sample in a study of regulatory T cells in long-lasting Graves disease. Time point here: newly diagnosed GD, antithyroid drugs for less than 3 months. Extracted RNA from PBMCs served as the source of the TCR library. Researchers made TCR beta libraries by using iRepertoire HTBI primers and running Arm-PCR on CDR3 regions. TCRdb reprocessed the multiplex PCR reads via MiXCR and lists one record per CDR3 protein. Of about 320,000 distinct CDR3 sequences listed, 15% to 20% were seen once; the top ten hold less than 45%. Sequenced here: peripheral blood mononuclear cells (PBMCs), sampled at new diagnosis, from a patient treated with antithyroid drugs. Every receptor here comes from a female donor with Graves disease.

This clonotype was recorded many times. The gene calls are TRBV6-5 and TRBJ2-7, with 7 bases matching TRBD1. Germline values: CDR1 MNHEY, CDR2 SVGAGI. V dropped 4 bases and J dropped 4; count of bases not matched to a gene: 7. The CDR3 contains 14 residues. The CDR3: CASSSDRELYEQYF. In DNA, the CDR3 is TGTGCCAGCAGTTCCGACAGGGAGCTTTACGAGCAGTACTTC.

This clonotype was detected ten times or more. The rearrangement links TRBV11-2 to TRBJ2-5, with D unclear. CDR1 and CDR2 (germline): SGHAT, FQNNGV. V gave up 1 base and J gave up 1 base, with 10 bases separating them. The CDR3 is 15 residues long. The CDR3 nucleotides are TGTGCCAGCAGCTTAGTAATATCCAGCCAAGAGACCCAGTACTTC. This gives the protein CASSLVISSQETQYF. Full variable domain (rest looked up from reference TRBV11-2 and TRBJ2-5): EAGVAQSPRYKIIEKRQSVAFWCNPISGHATLYWYQQILGQGPKLLIQFQNNGVVDDSQLPKDRFSAERLKGVDSTLKIQPAKLEDSAVYLCASSLVISSQETQYFGPGTRLLVL.

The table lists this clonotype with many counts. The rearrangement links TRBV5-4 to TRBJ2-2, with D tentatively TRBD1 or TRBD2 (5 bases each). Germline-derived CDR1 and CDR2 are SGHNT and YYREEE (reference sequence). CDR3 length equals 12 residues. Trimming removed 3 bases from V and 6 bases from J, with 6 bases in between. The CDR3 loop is CASSWDAGELFF. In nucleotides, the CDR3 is TGTGCCAGCAGCTGGGACGCCGGGGAGCTGTTTTTT.

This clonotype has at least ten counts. The CDR3 DNA sequence: TGTGCCTGGGGAATAGACGGGGACAGCCTTGGAAACACCATATATTTT. It yields the protein CAWGIDGDSLGNTIYF. The chain uses TRBV30 and TRBJ1-3; 7 bases agree with TRBD1. The J segment lost 3 bases and the V segment lost 5 bases, leaving 13 bases of the junction unmatched. The V gene's germline CDR1 is GTSNPN and CDR2 SVGIG (reference sequence). The length of the CDR3 is 16 residues.

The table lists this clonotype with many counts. This CDR3 reads CASKVGETQYF. CDR3 coding DNA: TGTGCCAGCAAGGTGGGAGAGACCCAGTACTTC. The chain is built from TRBV2 and TRBJ2-5; the D is unclear. Trimming pared 7 bases from V and 4 bases from J, leaving 7 bases between. The CDR3 covers 11 residues. Germline values: CDR1 SNHLY, CDR2 FYNNEI.

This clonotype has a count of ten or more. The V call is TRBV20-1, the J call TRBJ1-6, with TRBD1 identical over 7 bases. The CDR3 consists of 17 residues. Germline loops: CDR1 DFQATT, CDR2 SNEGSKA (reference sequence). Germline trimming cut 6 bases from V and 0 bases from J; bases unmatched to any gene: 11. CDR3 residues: CSARDSLQSSYNSPLHF. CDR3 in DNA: TGCAGTGCGAGGGACAGCCTACAGAGCTCCTATAATTCACCCCTCCACTTT.

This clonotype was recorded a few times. The CDR3 is CASSPGGLTYEQYF. Written as DNA, the CDR3 is TGTGCCAGCAGCCCAGGGGGTCTTACCTACGAGCAGTACTTC. The chain recombines TRBV4-2 with TRBJ2-7; 7 bases are a match to TRBD1. The trim removed 4 bases at V and 2 bases at J, leaving 5 bases unmatched. This CDR3 is 14 amino acids long. Germline CDR1 and CDR2: LGHNA and YNFKEQ.

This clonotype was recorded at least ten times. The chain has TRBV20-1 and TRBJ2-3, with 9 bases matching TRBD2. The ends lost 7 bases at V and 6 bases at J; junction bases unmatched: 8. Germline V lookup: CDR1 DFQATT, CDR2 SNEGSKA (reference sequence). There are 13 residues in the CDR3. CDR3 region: CSVSGLATDTQYF. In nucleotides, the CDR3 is TGCAGTGTTTCGGGACTAGCAACGGATACGCAGTATTTT.

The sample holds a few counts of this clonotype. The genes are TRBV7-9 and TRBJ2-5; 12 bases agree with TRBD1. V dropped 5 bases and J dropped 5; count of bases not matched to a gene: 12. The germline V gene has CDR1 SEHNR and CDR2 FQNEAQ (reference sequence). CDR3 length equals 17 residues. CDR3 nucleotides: TGTGCCAGCAGCACATTCCGGGACAGGGGGCTTGTGGAGACCCAGTACTTC. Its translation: CASSTFRDRGLVETQYF.

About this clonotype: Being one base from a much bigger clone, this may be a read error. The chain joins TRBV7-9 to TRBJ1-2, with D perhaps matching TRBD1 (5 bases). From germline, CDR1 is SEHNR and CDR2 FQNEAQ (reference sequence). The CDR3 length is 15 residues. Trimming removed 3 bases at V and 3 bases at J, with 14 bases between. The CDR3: CASSFWDGADYGYTF. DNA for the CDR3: TGTGCCAGCAGCTTCTGGGACGGGGCCGACTATGGCTACACCTTC. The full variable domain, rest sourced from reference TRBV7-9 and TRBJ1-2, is DTGVSQNPRHKITKRGQNVTFRCDPISEHNRLYWYRQTLGQGPEFLTYFQNEAQLEKSRLLSDRFSAERPKGSFSTLEIQRTEQGDSAMYLCASSFWDGADYGYTFGSGTRLTVV.

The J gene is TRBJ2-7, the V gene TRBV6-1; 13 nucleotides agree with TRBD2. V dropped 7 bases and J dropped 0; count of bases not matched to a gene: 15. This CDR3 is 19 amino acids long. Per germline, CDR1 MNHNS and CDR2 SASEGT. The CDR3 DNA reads TGTGCCAGCAACGGGAGGGGACTAGCGGGAAGCGTAAGCTCCTACGAGCAGTACTTC. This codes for CASNGRGLAGSVSSYEQYF.

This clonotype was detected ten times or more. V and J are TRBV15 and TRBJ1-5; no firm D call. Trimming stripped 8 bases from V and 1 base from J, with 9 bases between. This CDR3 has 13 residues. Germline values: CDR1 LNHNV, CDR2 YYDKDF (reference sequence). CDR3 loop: CATGLNSNQPQHF. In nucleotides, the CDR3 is TGTGCCACCGGCCTAAACAGCAATCAGCCCCAGCATTTT. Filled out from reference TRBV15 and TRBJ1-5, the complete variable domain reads DAMVIQNPRYQVTQFGKPVTLSCSQTLNHNVMYWYQQKSSQAPKLLFHYYDKDFNNEADTPDNFQSRRPNTSFCFLDIRSPGLGDTAMYLCATGLNSNQPQHFGDGTRLSIL.

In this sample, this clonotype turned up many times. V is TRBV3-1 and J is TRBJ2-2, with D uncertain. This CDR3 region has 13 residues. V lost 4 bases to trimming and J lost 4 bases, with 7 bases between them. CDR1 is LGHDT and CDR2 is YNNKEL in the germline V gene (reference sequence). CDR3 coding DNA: TGTGCCAGCAGCCTTCGGCGCACCGGGGAGCTGTTTTTT. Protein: CASSLRRTGELFF. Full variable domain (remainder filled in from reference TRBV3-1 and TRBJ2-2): DTAVSQTPKYLVTQMGNDKSIKCEQNLGHDTMYWYKQDSKKFLKIMFSYNNKELIINETVPNRFSPKSPDKAHLNLHINSLELGDSAVYFCASSLRRTGELFFGEGSRLTVL.

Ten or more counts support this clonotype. CDR3 loop: CASSLVGRPYEQYF. CDR3 bases: TGTGCCAGCAGCTTAGTTGGGCGTCCCTACGAGCAGTACTTC. The V gene is TRBV13, the J gene TRBJ2-7; D is ambiguous. From germline, CDR1 is PRHDT and CDR2 FYEKMQ (reference sequence). Trimming pared 1 base from V and 2 bases from J, leaving 9 bases between. The CDR3 runs to 14 residues.

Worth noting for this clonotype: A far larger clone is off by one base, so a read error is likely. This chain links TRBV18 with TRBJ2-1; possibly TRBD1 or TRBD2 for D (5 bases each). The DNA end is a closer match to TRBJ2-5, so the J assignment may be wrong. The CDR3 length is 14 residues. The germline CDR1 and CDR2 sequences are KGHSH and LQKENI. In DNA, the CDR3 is TGTGCCAGCTCACTGGGGGAGTACCAAGAGACCCAGTACTTC. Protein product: CASSLGEYQETQYF.

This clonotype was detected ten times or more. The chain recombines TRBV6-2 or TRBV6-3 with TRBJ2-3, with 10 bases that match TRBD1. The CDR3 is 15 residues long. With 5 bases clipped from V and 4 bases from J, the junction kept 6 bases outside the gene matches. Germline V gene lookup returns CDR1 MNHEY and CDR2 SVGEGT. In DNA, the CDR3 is TGTGCCAGCAGTGAGGAGACAGGGGGCCCAGATACGCAGTATTTT. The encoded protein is CASSEETGGPDTQYF.

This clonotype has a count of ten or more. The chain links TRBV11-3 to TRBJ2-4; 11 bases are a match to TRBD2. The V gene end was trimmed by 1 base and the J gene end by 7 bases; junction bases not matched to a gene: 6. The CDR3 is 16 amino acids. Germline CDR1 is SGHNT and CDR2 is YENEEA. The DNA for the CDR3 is TGTGCCAGCAGCTTAGCCCCCGGGACTAGCGGCAACATTCAGTACTTC. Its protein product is CASSLAPGTSGNIQYF.

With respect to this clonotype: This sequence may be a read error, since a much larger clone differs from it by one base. DNA of the CDR3: TGTGCCAGCAGTTACAAGAACGGGCCATTAGAAAGATACAATGAGCAGTTCTTC. Its protein product is CASSYKNGPLERYNEQFF. The V gene is TRBV6-2 or TRBV6-3, the J gene TRBJ2-1; D is unclear. V lost 2 bases and J lost 4, with 21 bases in between. Germline V gene data show CDR1 as MNHEY and CDR2 as SVGEGT. The CDR3 consists of 18 residues.